This T cell receptor beta chain emerged from a study of blood T cell repertoires in COVID-19. About the study: Acute and convalescent COVID-19 specimens originated in the United States, Italy and Spain. In each case, the material was cDNA or gDNA derived from T cells, B-cell-depleted T cells, or PBMCs.

The CDR3 sequence is 14 residues long. V lost 6 bases and J 8 bases, leaving 16 bases between the germline ends. CDR1 is MDHEN and CDR2 is SYDVKM in the germline V gene. Original analysis: It was from reference gene primer amplification that nucleated cell counts were estimated. Profiled with immunoSEQ multiplex PCR; TCRdb holds only in-frame clones, not every one. V, J and clone size are taken as reported in that table, and D and trimming were inferred from the DNA itself. Among 270,000 or so clones listed, about 89% were seen once. V and J are TRBV28 and TRBJ1-4, with D maybe TRBD1 (5 bases). This clonotype was sampled from a man aged 35 to 55 with active or convalescent COVID-19. The sequencing input was peripheral blood. The CDR3 DNA reads as TGTGCCAGCAGCCGGGACTTGGGCGAAGAAAAACTGTTTTTT. This gives the protein CASSRDLGEEKLFF.